What follows are 8 T cell receptor beta chains derived from one specimen sequenced in a study of technical replicates of blood from a few donors. Data came from immunoSEQ multiplex PCR; TCRdb stores just in-frame clones and leaves some out. The sample holds about 60,000 clones, 75% to 90% seen once. The sample was PBMCs. These receptors were collected from a human donor in good health. Some clones in this sample may be carry-over from other donors' samples.

The chain joins TRBV6-6 to TRBJ2-7; 8 bases are a match to TRBD2. The CDR3 is 15 amino acids. The germline gives CDR1 MNHNY, CDR2 SVGAGI (reference sequence). Trimming removed 0 bases from V and 6 bases from J; junction bases left unmatched: 7. The CDR3 DNA reads as TGTGCCAGCAGTTACTCATCGGGAGGGCCAGTCGAGCAGTACTTC. Protein product: CASSYSSGGPVEQYF.

A single count supports this clone. The chain joins TRBV5-8 to TRBJ2-7, with 9 bases aligning to TRBD1. This CDR3 has 15 amino acids. Germline assignment: CDR1 SGHTS and CDR2 YDEGEE. With V trimmed by 3 bases and J by 2 bases, 6 bases remained unmatched. This CDR3 is CASSSPRQGAYEQYF. The CDR3 nucleotides are TGTGCCAGCAGCTCCCCAAGACAGGGGGCCTACGAGCAGTACTTC.

This sequence joins TRBV10-3 and TRBJ2-5, with TRBD1 as a possible D gene (7 bases). Trimming removed 7 bases at V and 2 bases at J, with 20 bases between. The length of the CDR3 is 16 residues. Germline CDR1 and CDR2: ENHRY and SYGVKD. DNA for the CDR3: TGTGCCATCAAGCAGGGGGTCGGCGGGAAGCAAGAGACCCAGTACTTC. Translation: CAIKQGVGGKQETQYF.

The chain couples TRBV13 to TRBJ2-5; TRBD1 aligns across 9 bases. The V gene end was trimmed by 5 bases and the J gene end by 3 bases; junction bases not matched to a gene: 7. CDR3 length: 15 residues. CDR1 and CDR2 from the germline V gene are PRHDT and FYEKMQ (reference sequence). CDR3 region: CASSPPGQGKETQYF. Written as DNA, the CDR3 is TGTGCCAGCAGCCCACCGGGACAGGGAAAAGAGACCCAGTACTTC.

This chain uses TRBV14 with TRBJ2-2, with D possibly matching TRBD1 (6 bases). V gave up 4 bases and J gave up 0 bases, with 12 bases separating them. Germline CDR1 and CDR2: SGHDN and FVKESK. The CDR3 spans 16 residues. The chain's CDR3 is CASSLRTVANTGELFF. The DNA of the CDR3 is TGTGCCAGCAGCCTCCGGACAGTCGCGAACACCGGGGAGCTGTTTTTT.

The gene calls are TRBV5-4 and TRBJ1-5, with TRBD1 identical over 8 bases. The germline V gene has CDR1 SGHNT and CDR2 YYREEE (reference sequence). J was trimmed by 3 bases and V by 5 bases; bases with no gene match: 10. The CDR3 runs 16 residues. CDR3 sequence: CASSWGGQGANQPQHF. The CDR3 coding sequence is TGTGCCAGCAGTTGGGGGGGGCAGGGGGCCAATCAGCCCCAGCATTTT.

This sequence joins TRBV19 and TRBJ1-5; D remains unclear. The CDR3 is 14 residues long. Germline loops: CDR1 LNHDA, CDR2 SQIVND (reference sequence). V was pared by 2 bases and J by 5 bases, with 10 bases between. The CDR3 DNA sequence: TGTGCCAGTAGTATAATAGGGAGCCATCAGCCCCAGCATTTT. Its translation is CASSIIGSHQPQHF.

The chain joins TRBV15 to TRBJ2-3, with TRBD2 identical over 9 bases. CDR1 LNHNV and CDR2 YYDKDF come from the germline V gene (reference sequence). The CDR3 runs 17 residues. J was trimmed by 5 bases and V by 0 bases; bases with no gene match: 9. The DNA for the CDR3 is TGTGCCACCAGCAGAGAAAAAGTTAGCGGGGGACAAGATACGCAGTATTTT. This codes for CATSREKVSGGQDTQYF.